This TCR beta chain comes out of a study of metastatic and nonmetastatic thyroid tumors. In the study overall: Across blood and tumor or nodule tissue, repertoires from malignant and benign thyroid patients were compared with one another.

Points from the study as a whole: Reported TCR beta diversity, measured in blood and tumor, was significantly higher for malignant thyroid tumors than for benign nodules.

TCRdb reanalyzed the PCR reads via MiXCR. In the table there are under 50,000 clones, around 20% of which are singletons. This clone has a count of ten or more. Antigen: not known. Ahead of thyroid surgery, no patient had received treatment of any kind. The V and J ends lost 1 base and 0 bases, in that order; junction bases with no gene match: 4. The CDR3 sequence is 16 residues long. Germline CDR1 reads SGHVS; CDR2 reads FNYEAQ. The sequence was collected from a male donor with papillary thyroid cancer or a benign thyroid nodule (not recorded which). Some clones in this sample may be carry-over from other donors' samples. The chain joins TRBV7-6 to TRBJ2-3, with 7 bases fitting TRBD1. Sequenced: blood. For the CDR3, the DNA is TGTGCCAGCAGCTTAGGAAGGGGACAGAGCACAGATACGCAGTATTTT. It translates to CASSLGRGQSTDTQYF. Using reference TRBV7-6 and TRBJ2-3 for the parts outside the CDR3, the full variable domain is GAGVSQSPRYKVTKRGQDVALRCDPISGHVSLYWYRQALGQGPEFLTYFNYEAQQDKSGLPNDRFSAERPEGSISTLTIQRTEQRDSAMYRCASSLGRGQSTDTQYFGPGTRLTVL.